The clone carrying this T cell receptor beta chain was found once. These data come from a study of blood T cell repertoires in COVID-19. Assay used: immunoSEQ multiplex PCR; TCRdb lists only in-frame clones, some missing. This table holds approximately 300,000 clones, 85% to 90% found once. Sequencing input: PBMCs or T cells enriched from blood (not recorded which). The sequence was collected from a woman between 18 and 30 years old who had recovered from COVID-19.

CDR3 sequence (DNA): TGTGCCAGCAGCCAAGACAGGATCGCGGGAGGGGGAGGAGATACGCAGTATTTT. Encoded protein: CASSQDRIAGGGGDTQYF. The rearrangement links TRBV4-2 to TRBJ2-3; 9 bases are shared with TRBD2. The V segment lost 0 bases and the J segment 5 bases; nucleotides outside the gene matches: 12. This CDR3 spans 18 amino acids. Looked up from germline, CDR1 is LGHNA and CDR2 is YNFKEQ.